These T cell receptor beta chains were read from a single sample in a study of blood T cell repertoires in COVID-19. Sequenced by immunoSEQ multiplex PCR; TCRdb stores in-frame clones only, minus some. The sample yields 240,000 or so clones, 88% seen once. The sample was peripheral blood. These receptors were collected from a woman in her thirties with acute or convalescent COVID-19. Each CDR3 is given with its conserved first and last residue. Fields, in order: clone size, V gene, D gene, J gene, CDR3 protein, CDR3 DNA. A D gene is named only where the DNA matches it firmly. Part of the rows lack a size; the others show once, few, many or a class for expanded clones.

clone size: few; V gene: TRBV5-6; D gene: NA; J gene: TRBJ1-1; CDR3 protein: CASSSQSLNTEAFF; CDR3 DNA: TGTGCCAGCAGTTCACAGAGTTTGAACACTGAAGCTTTCTTT
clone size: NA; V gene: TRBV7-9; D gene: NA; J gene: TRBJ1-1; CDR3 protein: CASSLGRTNTEAFF; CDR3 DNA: TGTGCCAGCAGCTTAGGCCGGACAAACACTGAAGCTTTCTTT
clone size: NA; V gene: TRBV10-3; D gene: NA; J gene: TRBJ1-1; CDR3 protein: CAISVPGADTEAFF; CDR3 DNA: TGTGCCATCAGTGTCCCAGGGGCCGACACTGAAGCTTTCTTT
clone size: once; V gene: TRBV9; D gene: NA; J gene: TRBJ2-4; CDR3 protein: CASSGLGKNIQYF; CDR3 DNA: TGTGCCAGCAGCGGCCTCGGGAAAAACATTCAGTACTTC
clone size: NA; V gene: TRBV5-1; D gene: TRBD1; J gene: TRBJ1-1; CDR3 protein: CASSSRTGLQTEAFF; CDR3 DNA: TGCGCCAGCAGCTCCCGGACAGGGTTACAGACTGAAGCTTTCTTT
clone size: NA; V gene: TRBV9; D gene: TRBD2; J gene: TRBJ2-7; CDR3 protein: CASSVNGLAGGEQYF; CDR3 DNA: TGTGCCAGCAGCGTAAACGGGCTAGCGGGAGGCGAGCAGTACTTC
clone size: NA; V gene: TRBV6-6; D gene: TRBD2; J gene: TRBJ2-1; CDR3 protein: CASSPGLAGGYNEQFF; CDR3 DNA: TGTGCCAGCAGCCCCGGACTAGCGGGAGGGTACAATGAGCAGTTCTTC
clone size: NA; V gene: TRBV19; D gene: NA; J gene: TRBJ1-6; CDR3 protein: CASSIDPGDSPLHF; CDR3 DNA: TGTGCCAGTAGTATAGATCCGGGTGACTCACCCCTCCACTTT
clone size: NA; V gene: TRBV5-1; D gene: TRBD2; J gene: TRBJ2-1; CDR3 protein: CASSLGLAGNSEQFF; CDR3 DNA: TGCGCCAGCAGCTTGGGACTAGCGGGAAATAGTGAGCAGTTCTTC
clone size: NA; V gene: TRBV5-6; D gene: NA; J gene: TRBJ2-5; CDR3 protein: CASSFRETQYF; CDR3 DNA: TGTGCCAGCAGCTTCAGAGAGACCCAGTACTTC
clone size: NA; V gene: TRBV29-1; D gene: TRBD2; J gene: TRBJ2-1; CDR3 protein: CSVVRREVNEQFF; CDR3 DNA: TGCAGCGTTGTCCGGCGGGAGGTCAATGAGCAGTTCTTC
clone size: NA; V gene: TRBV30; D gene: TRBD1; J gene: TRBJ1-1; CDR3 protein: CAWIQGAGAFF; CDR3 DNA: TGTGCCTGGATACAGGGGGCCGGAGCTTTCTTT
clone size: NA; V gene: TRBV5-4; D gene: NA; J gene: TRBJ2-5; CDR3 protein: CASSSWGVAEKETQYF; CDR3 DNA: TGTGCCAGCAGCTCCTGGGGGGTAGCGGAGAAAGAGACCCAGTACTTC
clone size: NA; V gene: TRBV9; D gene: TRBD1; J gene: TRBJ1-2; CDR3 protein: CASSVGGTGNYGYTF; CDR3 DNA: TGTGCCAGCAGCGTAGGCGGGACAGGAAACTATGGCTACACCTTC
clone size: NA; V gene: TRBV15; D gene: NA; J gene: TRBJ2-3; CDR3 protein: CATKQDSITDTQYF; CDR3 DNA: TGTGCCACCAAGCAAGACAGTATCACAGATACGCAGTATTTT
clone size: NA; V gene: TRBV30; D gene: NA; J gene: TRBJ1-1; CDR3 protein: CAWSVTLAGTEAFF; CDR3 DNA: TGTGCCTGGAGTGTGACCTTAGCGGGCACTGAAGCTTTCTTT
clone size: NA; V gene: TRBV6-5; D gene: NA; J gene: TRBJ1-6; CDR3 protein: CASSLQTSNNSPLHF; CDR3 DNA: TGTGCCAGCAGCTTGCAGACAAGTAATAATTCACCCCTCCACTTT
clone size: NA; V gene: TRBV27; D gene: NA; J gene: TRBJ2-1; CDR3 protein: CASSFNRGGSEQFF; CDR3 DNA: TGTGCCAGCAGTTTTAACAGGGGAGGCAGCGAGCAGTTCTTC
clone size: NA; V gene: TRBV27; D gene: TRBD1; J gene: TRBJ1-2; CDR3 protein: CASSEDRGGGYTF; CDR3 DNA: TGTGCCAGCAGTGAAGACAGGGGTGGTGGCTACACCTTC
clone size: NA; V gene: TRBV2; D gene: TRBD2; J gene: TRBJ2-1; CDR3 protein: CASSLLAGSSYNEQFF; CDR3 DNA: TGTGCCAGCAGTTTACTAGCGGGAAGCTCCTACAATGAGCAGTTCTTC
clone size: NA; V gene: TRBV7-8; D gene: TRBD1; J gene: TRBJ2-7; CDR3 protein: CASSWASDREVEQYF; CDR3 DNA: TGTGCCAGCAGCTGGGCCTCGGACAGGGAGGTCGAGCAGTACTTC
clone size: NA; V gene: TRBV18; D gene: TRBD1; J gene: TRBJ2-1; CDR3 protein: CASSPRTGNEQFF; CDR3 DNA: TGTGCCAGCTCACCCAGGACAGGCAATGAGCAGTTCTTC
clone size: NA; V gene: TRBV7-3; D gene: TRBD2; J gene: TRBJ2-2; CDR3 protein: CASSSTSGRSGELFF; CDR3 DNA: TGTGCCAGCAGCTCGACTAGCGGGAGATCCGGGGAGCTGTTTTTT
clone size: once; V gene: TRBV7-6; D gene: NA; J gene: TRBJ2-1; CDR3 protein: CASSLGGLAEQFF; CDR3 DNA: TGTGCCAGCAGCTTAGGGGGTCTAGCGGAGCAGTTCTTC
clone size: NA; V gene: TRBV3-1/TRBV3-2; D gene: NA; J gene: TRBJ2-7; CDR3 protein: CASSPTGLSVEQYF; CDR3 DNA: TGTGCCAGCAGCCCTACAGGGCTCAGCGTCGAGCAGTACTTC
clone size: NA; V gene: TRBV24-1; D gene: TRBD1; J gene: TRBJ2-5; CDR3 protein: CATSKGQAIQETQYF; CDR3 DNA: TGTGCCACCAGTAAGGGACAGGCGATACAAGAGACCCAGTACTTC
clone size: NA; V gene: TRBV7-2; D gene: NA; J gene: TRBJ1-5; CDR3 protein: CASSWTNSNQPQHF; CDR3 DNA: TGTGCCAGCAGTTGGACAAATAGCAATCAGCCCCAGCATTTT
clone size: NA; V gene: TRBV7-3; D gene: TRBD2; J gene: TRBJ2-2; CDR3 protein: CASSILAGAGELFF; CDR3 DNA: TGTGCCAGCAGCATACTAGCGGGAGCCGGGGAGCTGTTTTTT
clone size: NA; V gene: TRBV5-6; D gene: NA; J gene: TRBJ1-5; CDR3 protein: CASSITTGGNQPQHF; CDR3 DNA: TGTGCCAGCAGCATTACGACAGGCGGTAATCAGCCCCAGCATTTT
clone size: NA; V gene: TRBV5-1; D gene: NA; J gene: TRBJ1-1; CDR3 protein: CASSVSQNTEAFF; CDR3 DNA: TGCGCCAGCAGCGTCAGTCAAAACACTGAAGCTTTCTTT
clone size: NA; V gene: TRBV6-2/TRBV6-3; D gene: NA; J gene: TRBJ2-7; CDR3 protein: CASSRSLAGLLSYEQYF; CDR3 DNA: TGTGCCAGCAGTAGATCACTTGCGGGCCTACTCTCCTACGAGCAGTACTTC
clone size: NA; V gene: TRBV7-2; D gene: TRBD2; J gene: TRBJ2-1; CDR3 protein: CASSSGLAANGNNEQFF; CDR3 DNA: TGTGCCAGCAGCTCGGGACTAGCGGCTAATGGGAACAATGAGCAGTTCTTC
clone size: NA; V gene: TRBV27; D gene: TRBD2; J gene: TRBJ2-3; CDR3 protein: CASSLLAGEDTQYF; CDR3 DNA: TGTGCCAGCAGTTTACTAGCGGGAGAGGATACGCAGTATTTT
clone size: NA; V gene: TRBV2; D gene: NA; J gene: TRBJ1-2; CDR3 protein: CASSDFGVRGYTF; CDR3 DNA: TGTGCCAGCAGTGATTTCGGGGTCCGCGGCTACACCTTC
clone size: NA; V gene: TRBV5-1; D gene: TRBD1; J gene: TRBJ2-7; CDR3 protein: CASSQSDRGHYEQYF; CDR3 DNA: TGCGCCAGCAGCCAATCGGACAGGGGGCACTACGAGCAGTACTTC
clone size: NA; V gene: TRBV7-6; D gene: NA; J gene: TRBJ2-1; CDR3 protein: CASSKAEVVNEQFF; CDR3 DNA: TGTGCCAGCAGCAAAGCGGAGGTAGTCAATGAGCAGTTCTTC
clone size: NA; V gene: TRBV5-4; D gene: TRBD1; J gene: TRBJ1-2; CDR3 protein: CASSFPGQGHGYTF; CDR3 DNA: TGTGCCAGCAGCTTTCCGGGACAGGGGCATGGCTACACCTTC
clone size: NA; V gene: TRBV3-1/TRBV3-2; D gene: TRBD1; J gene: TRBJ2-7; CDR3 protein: CASSRDSYEQYF; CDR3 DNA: TGTGCCAGCAGCCGGGACAGCTACGAGCAGTACTTC
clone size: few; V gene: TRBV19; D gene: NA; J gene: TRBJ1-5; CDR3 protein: CAGARGSNQPQHF; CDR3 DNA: TGTGCCGGTGCCCGGGGTAGCAATCAGCCCCAGCATTTT
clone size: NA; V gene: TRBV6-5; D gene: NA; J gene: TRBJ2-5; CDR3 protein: CASTLRGFVETQYF; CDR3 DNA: TGTGCCAGCACCCTTCGGGGGTTCGTAGAGACCCAGTACTTC
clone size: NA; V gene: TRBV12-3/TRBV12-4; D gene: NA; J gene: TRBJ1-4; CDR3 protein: CASTWGGSEKLFF; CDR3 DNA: TGTGCCAGCACCTGGGGGGGAAGTGAAAAACTGTTTTTT
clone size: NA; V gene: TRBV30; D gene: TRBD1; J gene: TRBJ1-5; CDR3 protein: CAWSVQTGPNQPQHF; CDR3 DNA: TGTGCCTGGAGTGTACAGACAGGGCCAAATCAGCCCCAGCATTTT
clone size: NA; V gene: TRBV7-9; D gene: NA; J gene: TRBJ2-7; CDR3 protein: CASSFRQQSKYF; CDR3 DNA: TGTGCCAGCAGCTTCCGACAGCAATCGAAGTACTTC
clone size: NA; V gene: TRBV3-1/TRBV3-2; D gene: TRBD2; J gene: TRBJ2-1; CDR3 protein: CASSRGLGPYNEQFF; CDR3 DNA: TGTGCCAGCAGCCGCGGACTAGGGCCCTACAATGAGCAGTTCTTC
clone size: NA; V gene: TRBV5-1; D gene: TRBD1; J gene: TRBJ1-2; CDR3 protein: CASSLDGQGFAGYTF; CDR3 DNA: TGCGCCAGCAGCTTGGATGGACAGGGGTTTGCTGGCTACACCTTC
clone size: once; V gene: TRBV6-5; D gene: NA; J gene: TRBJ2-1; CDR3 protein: CASSRTGEQFF; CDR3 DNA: TGTGCCAGCAGTCGAACTGGTGAGCAGTTCTTC
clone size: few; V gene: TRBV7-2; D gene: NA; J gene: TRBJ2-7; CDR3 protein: CASSSVGYEQYF; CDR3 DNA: TGTGCCAGCAGCTCGGTCGGGTACGAGCAGTACTTC
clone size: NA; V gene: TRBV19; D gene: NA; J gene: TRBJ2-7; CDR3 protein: CASSIRDSIEEQYF; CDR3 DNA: TGTGCCAGTAGTATTAGGGACTCCATCGAGGAGCAGTACTTC
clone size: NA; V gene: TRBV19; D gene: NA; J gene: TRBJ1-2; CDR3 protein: CASSTDRRYDRRGYGYTF; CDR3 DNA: TGTGCCAGTAGTACCGACAGACGATACGACCGAAGGGGCTATGGCTACACCTTC
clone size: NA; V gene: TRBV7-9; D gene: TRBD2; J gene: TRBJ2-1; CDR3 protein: CASEVIAGVLNEQFF; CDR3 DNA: TGTGCCAGCGAGGTTATAGCGGGAGTACTGAATGAGCAGTTCTTC
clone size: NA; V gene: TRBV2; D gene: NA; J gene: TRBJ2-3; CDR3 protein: CATGDSNTDTQYF; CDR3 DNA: TGTGCCACTGGAGACAGTAACACAGATACGCAGTATTTT
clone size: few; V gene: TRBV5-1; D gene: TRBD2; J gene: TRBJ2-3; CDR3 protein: CASRKGLTTDTQYF; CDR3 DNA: TGCGCCAGCAGAAAGGGACTAACCACAGATACGCAGTATTTT
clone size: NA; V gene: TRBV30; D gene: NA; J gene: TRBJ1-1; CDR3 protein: CALGRGITEAFF; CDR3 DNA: TGTGCCTTAGGCCGAGGGATCACTGAAGCTTTCTTT